This is a list of T cell receptor beta chains from one sample in a study of cytomegalovirus exposure and HLA in healthy donors. Generated by immunoSEQ multiplex PCR, the TCRdb table keeps only in-frame clones and is missing some. The top ten hold less than 9.5% of the sample, which has 80,000 to 100,000 clones, around 80% seen once. What was sequenced was PBMCs. These receptors were obtained from a man aged 25-45 years in good health and CMV-seronegative. The CDR3 runs from the conserved cysteine through the conserved F or W. Each record gives: D gene, clone size, V gene, J gene, CDR3 protein, CDR3 DNA. A D gene is named only where the DNA matches it firmly. Only some rows state a clone size, as once, few, many or a class for expanded clones.

d_gene: -
abundance: -
v_gene: TRBV7-2
j_gene: TRBJ1-1
CDR3aa: CASSPQAGRNTEAFF
CDR3nt: TGTGCCAGCAGCCCTCAGGCGGGACGGAACACTGAAGCTTTCTTT

d_gene: TRBD2
abundance: few
v_gene: TRBV28
j_gene: TRBJ2-3
CDR3aa: CASSSGGGGTDTQYF
CDR3nt: TGTGCCAGCAGCTCCGGGGGGGGAGGCACAGATACGCAGTATTTT

d_gene: TRBD1
abundance: -
v_gene: TRBV5-6
j_gene: TRBJ1-1
CDR3aa: CASSLALTGGNTEAFF
CDR3nt: TGTGCCAGCAGCTTGGCGCTGACAGGGGGGAACACTGAAGCTTTCTTT

d_gene: TRBD1
abundance: -
v_gene: TRBV6-1
j_gene: TRBJ1-2
CDR3aa: CASRVTTGTEYGYTF
CDR3nt: TGTGCCAGCAGGGTAACGACGGGGACAGAGTATGGCTACACCTTC

d_gene: TRBD2
abundance: -
v_gene: TRBV5-1
j_gene: TRBJ2-7
CDR3aa: CASSLQGRLAGGYEQYF
CDR3nt: TGCGCCAGCAGCTTACAGGGTAGGTTAGCGGGAGGCTACGAGCAGTACTTC

d_gene: -
abundance: -
v_gene: TRBV19
j_gene: TRBJ1-2
CDR3aa: CASSILTGLYGYTF
CDR3nt: TGTGCCAGTAGTATTTTGACAGGTCTCTATGGCTACACCTTC

d_gene: TRBD2
abundance: -
v_gene: TRBV7-2
j_gene: TRBJ2-1
CDR3aa: CASSLLGGTYNEQFF
CDR3nt: TGTGCCAGCAGTCTACTGGGGGGGACCTACAATGAGCAGTTCTTC

d_gene: -
abundance: -
v_gene: TRBV5-1
j_gene: TRBJ2-1
CDR3aa: CASSSFGTGAAYNEQFF
CDR3nt: TGCGCCAGCAGCTCTTTCGGAACGGGAGCCGCCTACAATGAGCAGTTCTTC

d_gene: TRBD1
abundance: -
v_gene: TRBV6-1
j_gene: TRBJ1-5
CDR3aa: CASSEGAGTANQPQHF
CDR3nt: TGTGCCAGCAGTGAGGGGGCTGGGACAGCGAATCAGCCCCAGCATTTT

d_gene: TRBD1
abundance: -
v_gene: TRBV27
j_gene: TRBJ2-1
CDR3aa: CASSWTGGFDEQFF
CDR3nt: TGTGCCAGCAGTTGGACAGGGGGGTTTGATGAGCAGTTCTTC

d_gene: TRBD1
abundance: -
v_gene: TRBV6-4
j_gene: TRBJ2-2
CDR3aa: CASSDKGQGDTGELFF
CDR3nt: TGTGCCAGCAGTGACAAGGGACAGGGAGACACCGGGGAGCTGTTTTTT

d_gene: -
abundance: -
v_gene: TRBV19
j_gene: TRBJ2-2
CDR3aa: CASSIKGAFTGELFF
CDR3nt: TGTGCCAGTAGTATTAAAGGGGCTTTCACCGGGGAGCTGTTTTTT

d_gene: -
abundance: few
v_gene: TRBV5-1
j_gene: TRBJ2-7
CDR3aa: CASSFRDNQGAQYF
CDR3nt: TGCGCCAGCAGCTTCCGGGATAACCAAGGAGCGCAGTACTTC

d_gene: TRBD1
abundance: few
v_gene: TRBV5-6
j_gene: TRBJ1-2
CDR3aa: CASSLYRGASGYTF
CDR3nt: TGTGCCAGCAGCTTGTACAGGGGGGCGAGTGGCTACACCTTC

d_gene: -
abundance: -
v_gene: TRBV7-6
j_gene: TRBJ2-1
CDR3aa: CASSSIRGSLGVTFSSYNEQFF
CDR3nt: TGTGCCAGCAGCTCTATTAGGGGGAGTCTAGGGGTAACCTTTAGCTCCTACAATGAGCAGTTCTTC

d_gene: -
abundance: once
v_gene: TRBV11-2
j_gene: TRBJ2-7
CDR3aa: CASSLGTGSVTYEQYF
CDR3nt: TGTGCCAGCAGCTTAGGGACGGGGTCAGTTACCTACGAGCAGTACTTC

d_gene: TRBD1
abundance: few
v_gene: TRBV9
j_gene: TRBJ2-7
CDR3aa: CASSFTTGTGRDEQYF
CDR3nt: TGTGCCAGCAGCTTCACCACCGGGACAGGGCGCGACGAGCAGTACTTC

d_gene: TRBD1
abundance: -
v_gene: TRBV5-1
j_gene: TRBJ1-4
CDR3aa: CASSSGTVNEKLFF
CDR3nt: TGCGCCAGTTCTTCCGGGACAGTTAATGAAAAACTGTTTTTT

d_gene: TRBD1
abundance: few
v_gene: TRBV6-6
j_gene: TRBJ2-4
CDR3aa: CASSYRTGSAKNIQYF
CDR3nt: TGTGCCAGCAGTTACAGGACAGGGTCGGCCAAAAACATTCAGTACTTC

d_gene: TRBD2
abundance: -
v_gene: TRBV25-1
j_gene: TRBJ2-7
CDR3aa: CASTRGGDSYEQYF
CDR3nt: TGTGCCAGCACCCGGGGAGGGGATTCCTACGAGCAGTACTTC

d_gene: TRBD2
abundance: -
v_gene: TRBV18
j_gene: TRBJ2-7
CDR3aa: CASSRTGTSASYEQYF
CDR3nt: TGTGCCAGCTCGCGAACCGGGACTAGCGCGTCCTACGAGCAGTACTTC

d_gene: TRBD2
abundance: -
v_gene: TRBV11-2
j_gene: TRBJ2-7
CDR3aa: CASSPLFGRPYEQYF
CDR3nt: TGTGCCAGCAGCCCCCTTTTCGGGAGGCCCTACGAGCAGTACTTC

d_gene: TRBD1
abundance: -
v_gene: TRBV30
j_gene: TRBJ1-2
CDR3aa: CALWSAGGNYGYTF
CDR3nt: TGTGCCCTCTGGAGTGCAGGGGGCAACTATGGCTACACCTTC

d_gene: -
abundance: -
v_gene: TRBV5-1
j_gene: TRBJ2-3
CDR3aa: CASSPGPTLSDTQYF
CDR3nt: TGCGCCAGCAGCCCCGGCCCCACGCTAAGCGACACGCAGTATTTT

d_gene: TRBD2
abundance: -
v_gene: TRBV11-2
j_gene: TRBJ2-3
CDR3aa: CASSLGAGGDTQYF
CDR3nt: TGTGCCAGCAGCTTAGGCGCGGGAGGAGATACGCAGTATTTT

d_gene: -
abundance: -
v_gene: TRBV15
j_gene: TRBJ2-7
CDR3aa: CATSRDRGLYEQYF
CDR3nt: TGTGCCACCAGCAGAGATAGGGGACTCTACGAGCAGTACTTC

d_gene: -
abundance: -
v_gene: TRBV7-7
j_gene: TRBJ2-5
CDR3aa: CASSPSLISFQETQYF
CDR3nt: TGTGCCAGCAGCCCCTCTCTAATATCCTTCCAAGAGACCCAGTACTTC

d_gene: TRBD1
abundance: -
v_gene: TRBV7-9
j_gene: TRBJ1-5
CDR3aa: CAVLTGGGGGNQPQHF
CDR3nt: TGTGCCGTCCTGACAGGGGGCGGGGGTGGCAATCAGCCCCAGCATTTT

d_gene: TRBD2
abundance: -
v_gene: TRBV9
j_gene: TRBJ2-3
CDR3aa: CASSVALAGGGDTQYF
CDR3nt: TGTGCCAGCAGCGTAGCCCTAGCGGGGGGCGGCGATACGCAGTATTTT

d_gene: -
abundance: -
v_gene: TRBV28
j_gene: TRBJ1-1
CDR3aa: CASSFRDTEAFF
CDR3nt: TGTGCCAGCAGTTTCCGGGACACTGAAGCTTTCTTT

d_gene: -
abundance: -
v_gene: TRBV7-2
j_gene: TRBJ2-7
CDR3aa: CASSLGRASYYEQYF
CDR3nt: TGTGCCAGCAGCTTAGGGAGGGCATCCTACTACGAGCAGTACTTC

d_gene: -
abundance: -
v_gene: TRBV13
j_gene: TRBJ1-1
CDR3aa: CASSRYRNMNTEAFF
CDR3nt: TGTGCCAGCAGCCGTTACAGGAACATGAACACTGAAGCTTTCTTT

d_gene: -
abundance: -
v_gene: TRBV2
j_gene: TRBJ1-4
CDR3aa: CASSKSQGPNEKLFF
CDR3nt: TGTGCCAGCAGTAAGTCACAGGGACCCAATGAAAAACTGTTTTTT

d_gene: -
abundance: -
v_gene: TRBV5-1
j_gene: TRBJ2-6
CDR3aa: CASSAMAATGANVLTF
CDR3nt: TGCGCCAGCAGCGCCATGGCGGCAACTGGGGCCAACGTCCTGACTTTC

d_gene: TRBD1
abundance: few
v_gene: TRBV18
j_gene: TRBJ2-7
CDR3aa: CASRQGTTARTYEQYF
CDR3nt: TGTGCCAGCCGACAGGGAACGACGGCGCGAACCTACGAGCAGTACTTC

d_gene: TRBD2
abundance: few
v_gene: TRBV4-2
j_gene: TRBJ2-7
CDR3aa: CASSQGLADPLLYEQYF
CDR3nt: TGTGCCAGCAGCCAAGGACTAGCGGACCCTCTCCTCTACGAGCAGTACTTC

d_gene: -
abundance: -
v_gene: TRBV5-1
j_gene: TRBJ1-5
CDR3aa: CASSTGTFSNQPQHF
CDR3nt: TGCGCCAGCAGCACAGGGACATTTAGCAATCAGCCCCAGCATTTT